This T cell receptor (beta chain) was sequenced in a study of OX40 agonist ivuxolimab in advanced cancers. Study-level background: A mean age of around 60 years, range roughly 20 to 85, was recorded, and around 85% were male.

The germline V gene encodes CDR1 MDHEN and CDR2 SYDVKM. The CDR3 length is 12 residues. Trimming left V 10 bases short and J 6 bases short, with 12 bases between. TCRdb's copy holds only in-frame clones and misses some; the assay was immunoSEQ multiplex PCR. The table shows under 95,000 clones, with about 90% occurring only once. This chain connects TRBV28 to TRBJ2-2; D perhaps matches TRBD2 (6 bases). The sample in question was CD4+ or CD8+ T cells sorted from blood, obtained in a trial of the OX40 agonist ivuxolimab. The TCR originated in an adult with an advanced solid tumor such as melanoma, head and neck, liver or kidney cancer. The CDR3 DNA sequence: TGTGCCACCGAACAGCGGGCCGGGGAGCTGTTTTTT. Its translation: CATEQRAGELFF.